The 32 T cell receptor beta chains given below trace back to one sample, sequenced in a study of tumor-infiltrating lymphocytes in primary liver carcinoma. From around 18-30 mg of unsorted bulk tissue, DNA and RNA were co-extracted together. The input was about 500 ng total RNA; TCR beta cDNA was made from it with a constant-region primer. Three nested multiplex PCR rounds, a slightly modified ARM-PCR, produced the libraries for TCR beta. Rounds one and two of PCR, each of roughly 10 cycles, were primed with TRBV1-TRBV30 forward primers and a C-beta reverse primer. TCRdb fed the multiplex PCR reads into MiXCR, producing one record per CDR3 protein. The data hold about 120,000 distinct CDR3 sequences, with approximately 71% observed a single time. Material for sequencing was tumor-adjacent normal liver tissue. These receptors were taken from an older woman with primary liver carcinoma and hepatitis B virus infection.

Ten or more counts support this clonotype. The rearrangement joins TRBV6-1 to TRBJ2-7; 7 positions match TRBD2. V was pared by 3 bases and J by 2 bases, with 7 bases of the junction left unmatched. The germline V gene encodes CDR1 MNHNS and CDR2 SASEGT. The CDR3 has 15 amino acids. The CDR3 DNA sequence: TGTGCCAGCAGTGACCCGGGAGGCTCTGCCTACGAGCAGTACTTC. Translating it yields CASSDPGGSAYEQYF.

This chain connects TRBV11-2 to TRBJ1-1, with 8 bases aligning to TRBD1. The germline V gene has CDR1 SGHAT and CDR2 FQNNGV. This CDR3 has 16 residues. CDR3 nucleotide sequence: TGTGCTAACAGCTCCTTAACAGGGGGTTGGAACACTGAAGCTTTCTTT. Its protein is CANSSLTGGWNTEAFF.

Concerning this clonotype: This sequence may be a read error, since a much larger clone differs from it by one base. V usage is TRBV13 and J usage is TRBJ2-4; D may be TRBD2 (6 bases). The germline V gene encodes CDR1 PRHDT and CDR2 FYEKMQ (reference sequence). The CDR3 consists of 14 residues. Trimming took off 10 bases at V and 4 bases at J, with 17 bases between the two ends. CDR3 region: CANRPQGGKNIQYF. CDR3 DNA sequence: TGTGCCAACAGGCCGCAGGGAGGAAAAAACATTCAGTACTTC.

As concerns this clonotype: The junction differs from germline at one of its ends, possibly a read error. The chain is built from TRBV7-8 and TRBJ2-6; possible D gene TRBD1, 5 bases. The CDR3 is made up of 14 amino acids. In germline, CDR1 is SGHVS, CDR2 FQNEAQ. The CDR3 protein is CASSFSSGANDLTF. The CDR3 nucleotides are TGTGCCAGTAGCTTCTCCTCTGGGGCCAACGACCTGACTTTC.

V gene TRBV19 combines with J gene TRBJ2-2; TRBD2 matches at 11 bases. The CDR3 is 17 residues long. V dropped 10 bases and J dropped 0; count of bases not matched to a gene: 10. Germline CDR1 and CDR2: LNHDA and SQIVND (reference sequence). The chain's CDR3 is CATPTGTSGANTGELFF. CDR3 nucleotide sequence: TGTGCCACCCCCACCGGGACTAGCGGAGCGAACACCGGGGAGCTGTTTTTT.

Concerning this clonotype: A much larger clonotype is one base distant, so this may be a read error. The chain employs TRBV30 and TRBJ2-3; 10 bases are a match to TRBD2. Germline values: CDR1 GTSNPN, CDR2 SVGIG (reference sequence). With V trimmed by 4 bases and J by 4 bases, 5 bases remained unmatched. This CDR3 comprises 14 residues. This CDR3 is CAWNVLAGADTQYF. The CDR3, as DNA: TGTGCCTGGAATGTCCTAGCGGGAGCAGATACGCAGTATTTT.

For this clonotype: The CDR3 end shows no conserved phenylalanine or tryptophan, and so a read error is likely. V and J are TRBV6-5 and TRBJ2-5, with 7 bases aligning to TRBD1. The CDR3 runs to 14 residues. Germline-derived CDR1 and CDR2 are MNHEY and SVGAGI. The CDR3 coding sequence is TGCGCCAGCAGTTCGGGGACAGTTCACGGGGCCCAGTACTCC. Translating gives CASSSGTVHGAQYS.

As concerns this clonotype: One junction end does not reproduce the germline sequence, and a read error may be involved. The J gene is TRBJ2-7, the V gene TRBV6-1, with 7 bases identical to TRBD2. Germline V CDR1 and CDR2: MNHNS, SASEGT. This CDR3 has 15 residues. In DNA form, the CDR3 reads TGTGCCAGCAGCGTTCTAGGGGAGGGCCCCTACGAGCGGTACTTT. Translation gives CASSVLGEGPYERYF.

The chain joins TRBV18 to TRBJ2-5; weak D call: TRBD2 (5 bases). This CDR3 has 15 amino acids. V lost 4 bases, J lost 5 bases, and 17 bases lay in between. Germline assignment: CDR1 KGHSH and CDR2 LQKENI. The CDR3 protein is CASSLPTAPGETQYF. DNA for the CDR3: TGTGCCAGCTCACTACCGACCGCGCCGGGGGAGACCCAGTACTTC. Together with reference TRBV18 and TRBJ2-5, the CDR3 gives the full variable domain: NAGVMQNPRHLVRRRGQEARLRCSPMKGHSHVYWYRQLPEEGLKFMVYLQKENIIDESGMPKERFSAEFPKEGPSILRIQQVVRGDSAAYFCASSLPTAPGETQYFGPGTRLLVL.

Comment on this clonotype: The junction differs from germline at one of its ends, possibly a read error. The rearrangement uses TRBV29-1 and TRBJ2-7; D is ambiguous. CDR1 SQVTM and CDR2 ANQGSEA come from the germline V gene. The CDR3 is 12 residues long. CDR3 DNA: TGCAGTGTTGGGGTTCCCTCCTACGAGCAGTACTTC. Its protein is CSVGVPSYEQYF.

About this clonotype: Because it lacks the conserved phenylalanine or tryptophan at the end, this CDR3 is likely a read error. V is TRBV5-4 and J is TRBJ2-5; 9 nucleotides align to TRBD1. Germline V gene sequence: CDR1 SGHNT, CDR2 YYREEE (reference sequence). V lost 3 bases and J lost 4; bases outside the gene matches: 7. This CDR3 is 15 amino acids long. Here the CDR3 reads CASSSGQGRSETQYL. The CDR3 bases are TGTGCCAGCAGCTCAGGACAGGGGAGGTCAGAGACCCAGTACCTC.

As regards this clonotype: Possible read error: a much larger clone is one base away. V gene TRBV28 combines with J gene TRBJ2-7; the match to TRBD2 covers 7 bases. Germline V gives CDR1 MDHEN, CDR2 SYDVKM. J gave up 4 bases and V 3 bases, and 12 bases lay outside the gene matches. The CDR3 runs to 16 residues. The CDR3 protein is CASSFRLVGGPYEQYF. The CDR3 coding sequence is TGTGCCAGCAGTTTTAGGCTAGTGGGAGGGCCTTACGAGCAGTACTTC.

The rearrangement uses TRBV7-3 and TRBJ2-6; a weak D match, TRBD1 (5 bases). The CDR3 spans 18 residues. Germline V CDR1 and CDR2: SGHTA, FQGTGA. V lost 5 bases to trimming and J lost 0 bases, with 17 bases between them. The CDR3 DNA reads as TGTGCCAGCAGCGTAAAGGGGCCGCCTAACTCTGGGGCCAACGTCCTGACTTTC. Its translation is CASSVKGPPNSGANVLTF.

This clonotype was observed a handful of times. This CDR3 reads CASSARLGSLNTEAFF. The CDR3, as DNA: TGTGCCAGCAGCGCCCGGCTGGGGTCCCTGAACACTGAAGCTTTCTTT. The chain couples TRBV11-2 to TRBJ1-1; D not resolved. The V gene lost 5 bases and the J gene lost 0 bases, with 16 bases spanning the gap. Germline V lookup: CDR1 SGHAT, CDR2 FQNNGV. The CDR3 spans 16 residues. The entire variable domain, with the rest obtained from reference TRBV11-2 and TRBJ1-1, is as follows: EAGVAQSPRYKIIEKRQSVAFWCNPISGHATLYWYQQILGQGPKLLIQFQNNGVVDDSQLPKDRFSAERLKGVDSTLKIQPAKLEDSAVYLCASSARLGSLNTEAFFGQGTRLTVV.

CDR3 nucleotides: TGTGCCAGCACCATGAGGGCGGGGGCGCGGGAGCAGTACTTC. It codes for CASTMRAGAREQYF. The chain carries TRBV6-1 and TRBJ2-7; possible D gene TRBD2, 7 bases. Trimming stripped 7 bases from V and 7 bases from J, with 20 bases between. The CDR3 is 14 amino acids. The germline CDR1 and CDR2 sequences are MNHNS and SASEGT.

The chain's CDR3 is CASSLTPRGRGYTDTQYF. The CDR3 DNA reads as TGTGCCAGCAGTTTAACGCCCCGGGGCAGGGGGTACACAGATACGCAGTATTTT. The chain joins TRBV28 to TRBJ2-3; 7 bases line up with TRBD1. The CDR3 totals 18 residues. V lost 2 bases, J lost 2 bases, and 13 bases stayed unmatched. Looked up from germline, CDR1 is MDHEN and CDR2 is SYDVKM. The variable domain in full, with the rest retrieved from reference TRBV28 and TRBJ2-3, is DVKVTQSSRYLVKRTGEKVFLECVQDMDHENMFWYRQDPGLGLRLIYFSYDVKMKEKGDIPEGYSVSREKKERFSLILESASTNQTSMYLCASSLTPRGRGYTDTQYFGPGTRLTVL.

The chain couples TRBV4-2 to TRBJ2-4; D is tentatively TRBD1 or TRBD2 (6 bases each). The CDR3 length is 15 residues. V was clipped by 10 bases and J by 12 bases, with 28 bases between them. CDR1 and CDR2 (germline): LGHNA, YNFKEQ. In DNA, the CDR3 is TGTGCCAACAACCAAGACGATCACCCGGGGGACACTCAGTACTTC. As protein: CANNQDDHPGDTQYF.

This clonotype is termed medium-sized. The rearrangement links TRBV11-1 to TRBJ2-1, with a weak D call TRBD2 (6 bases). CDR1 is SGHAT and CDR2 is FQDESV in the germline V gene (reference sequence). This CDR3 spans 16 amino acids. Between the trimmed V and J ends, which lost 3 bases and 4 bases, there was a span of 16 bases. The CDR3 DNA follows: TGTGCCAGCAGCTTTCGAGGCGGGACCTTATACAATGAGCAGTTCTTC. It yields the protein CASSFRGGTLYNEQFF.

The chain is built from TRBV29-1 and TRBJ2-1; D uncertain. The V and J ends lost 5 bases and 7 bases respectively, with 15 bases between them. CDR1 is SQVTM, CDR2 ANQGSEA, per germline. The CDR3 length is 13 residues. CDR3 region: CSVTEPTQNEQFF. In nucleotides, the CDR3 is TGCAGCGTTACAGAACCAACACAGAATGAGCAGTTCTTC.

In this sample, this clonotype turned up a few times. This chain's CDR3 is CASSLRGARNYGYTF. In DNA, the CDR3 is TGTGCCAGCAGTTTGAGGGGGGCGCGGAACTATGGCTACACCTTC. The J gene is TRBJ1-2, the V gene TRBV28; D perhaps matches TRBD1 (6 bases). The germline V gene encodes CDR1 MDHEN and CDR2 SYDVKM. The CDR3 contains 15 residues. V shed 3 bases and J shed 2 bases, with 13 bases lying between them.

In this sample, this clonotype turned up many times. J is TRBJ2-5 and V is TRBV4-1; D is uncertain. V was pared by 2 bases and J by 5 bases, with 15 bases between. This CDR3 is 15 amino acids long. Germline CDR1 is MGHRA and CDR2 is YSYEKL. The CDR3 protein is CASSQHGTAAETQYF. The CDR3 DNA follows: TGCGCCAGCAGCCAACACGGAACGGCAGCGGAGACCCAGTACTTC.

Turning to this clonotype: At one boundary the junction diverges from the germline segment, which might be a read error. The rearrangement uses TRBV11-2 and TRBJ2-1, with 10 bases that match TRBD2. This CDR3 comprises 17 residues. Germline V lookup: CDR1 SGHAT, CDR2 FQNNGV. CDR3 DNA sequence: TGTGCCAGCAGCCAACCCAAACTAGCGGGGAATATCAATAAGCAGTTCTTC. This sequence encodes CASSQPKLAGNINKQFF.

This clonotype is medium-sized in the sample. The genes are TRBV29-1 and TRBJ2-1, with TRBD2 matching over 9 bases. The germline V gene has CDR1 SQVTM and CDR2 ANQGSEA. This CDR3 contains 14 residues. The trim removed 4 bases at V and 6 bases at J, leaving 7 bases unmatched. The CDR3 DNA is TGCAGCGTTGGTCTAGCGGGATGGTTCAATGAGCAGTTCTTC. Its translation is CSVGLAGWFNEQFF.

As to this clonotype: Since the CDR3 does not end with the conserved phenylalanine or tryptophan, this likely comes from a read error. The J gene is TRBJ2-7, the V gene TRBV6-1, with D maybe TRBD1 (5 bases). The V and J ends lost 7 bases and 6 bases respectively, with 16 bases between them. The germline gives CDR1 MNHNS, CDR2 SASEGT. The CDR3 has 13 amino acids. The CDR3 DNA reads as TGTGCCAGCACGAAAGCCATAGGGGTCGAGCAGTACCTC. It codes for CASTKAIGVEQYL.

A word on this clonotype: One junction end disagrees with the germline gene, perhaps due to a read error. The J gene is TRBJ2-5, the V gene TRBV28, with D possibly called TRBD1 or TRBD2 (5 bases each). The germline V gene has CDR1 MDHEN and CDR2 SYDVKM. The CDR3 has 12 residues. This CDR3 reads CASSSIRETLYF. CDR3 nucleotide sequence: TGTGCCAGCAGCTCGATCAGGGAGACCCTGTACTTC.

Relative to its sample, this clonotype is medium-sized. The CDR3 does not close with the conserved phenylalanine or tryptophan, likely indicating a read error. No DNA is shown, since the ends of the CDR3 on it are uncertain; the CDR3 is the one TCRdb lists. The chain couples TRBV11-2 to TRBJ2-7. Germline CDR1 SGHAT, CDR2 FQNNGV. With termini counted, the CDR3 has 12 amino acids. This CDR3 reads CASSSDRTSMEY.

Notes on this clonotype: At one end, the junction sequence differs from germline, possibly due to a read error. The gene calls are TRBV7-8 and TRBJ2-5, with D perhaps TRBD1 (6 bases). Per germline, CDR1 SGHVS and CDR2 FQNEAQ. The length of the CDR3 is 15 residues. CDR3 sequence reads: CAGSLAQGTQETQYF. The CDR3 DNA reads as TGTGCCGGCAGTTTAGCCCAGGGGACCCAAGAGACCCAGTACTTC.

A word on this clonotype: Given a much more abundant clone one base away, this may be a read error. The V call is TRBV5-1, the J call TRBJ2-1; TRBD2 agrees at 11 bases. Looked up from germline, CDR1 is SGHRS and CDR2 is YFSETQ. This CDR3 spans 20 amino acids. The CDR3 coding sequence is TGCACCAGCAGGGGACAGGGCCAGTCCCCGACTAGCGGGGTATACAATGAGCAGTTCTTC. Its protein product is CTSRGQGQSPTSGVYNEQFF.

This clonotype was seen at least ten times. This sequence joins TRBV6-5 and TRBJ2-5, with 10 positions matching TRBD1. There are 16 residues in the CDR3. Germline CDR1 MNHEY, CDR2 SVGAGI. J was trimmed by 6 bases and V by 0 bases; bases with no gene match: 7. CDR3 coding DNA: TGTGCCAGCAGTTACTCGATGGGACAGGGGCGGAAGACCCAGTACTTC. Translation: CASSYSMGQGRKTQYF.

In the case of this clonotype: Germline and junction disagree at one end, which may indicate a read error. CDR3 sequence reads: CTSSLAVGSGRAYNEQFF. The CDR3 DNA follows: TGCACCAGCAGCTTGGCGGTTGGTAGCGGGAGGGCTTACAATGAGCAGTTCTTC. J is TRBJ2-1 and V is TRBV5-1; 11 nucleotides align to TRBD2. This CDR3 is built from 18 residues. Germline CDR1 is SGHRS and CDR2 is YFSETQ.

Worth noting for this clonotype: Its ends do not fully match the called genes, so a read error is possible. The chain is built from TRBV11-2 and TRBJ2-1; 7 nucleotides align to TRBD2. Germline-derived CDR1 and CDR2 are SGHAT and FQNNGV. The CDR3 is 21 residues long. CDR3 in amino acids: CVSILGWASGRRSKTYNERFF. The CDR3 nucleotides are TGTGTCAGCATCTTAGGATGGGCTAGCGGAAGGAGAAGCAAAACCTACAATGAGCGGTTCTTC.

This clonotype was seen repeatedly, ten times or more. The chain combines TRBV6-4 with TRBJ1-2; D is unclear. V dropped 5 bases and J dropped 3 bases, with 10 bases sitting between them. Germline assignment: CDR1 MRHNA and CDR2 SNTAGT. This CDR3 spans 13 amino acids. CDR3 in DNA: TGTGCCAGCAGTCCTACGGGAGACTATGGCTACACCTTC. Translating it yields CASSPTGDYGYTF.